The TCR beta chain described here comes from a study of OX40 agonist ivuxolimab in advanced cancers. Germline CDR1 MNHEY, CDR2 SVGAGI. The CDR3 has 11 amino acids. V was shortened by 4 bases and J by 6 bases, with 7 bases between the two germline ends. Profiled with immunoSEQ multiplex PCR; TCRdb holds only in-frame clones, not every one. The sample carries some 85,000 clones, 70% to 90% recorded once. This receptor was taken from an adult with an advanced solid tumor such as melanoma, head and neck, liver or kidney cancer. The starting material was CD4+ or CD8+ T cells sorted from blood, obtained in a trial of the OX40 agonist ivuxolimab. The chain uses TRBV6-5 and TRBJ2-7; TRBD1 is a possible D gene (5 bases). The CDR3 loop is CASSSGFEQYF. The CDR3 coding sequence is TGTGCCAGCAGTTCAGGGTTCGAGCAGTACTTC.